This T cell receptor (beta chain) was recovered during a study of T cell repertoires in cytomegalovirus infection. Across the whole study: Indications came from public TCR beta signatures; they pointed to CMV infection and to a matching HLA type.

This clonotype showed up just a few times. Its antigen is still unknown. Each CDR3 protein gets one entry after TCRdb re-called the reads with MiXCR. Here the sample spans some 400,000 distinct CDR3 sequences, approximately 18% being singletons. Study-level results: Pooled public TCR beta family frequency picked out CMV carriers with the relevant HLA. Dominating the ex vivo response were TCR beta clonotypes that were CMV-specific and HLA-C-restricted.

The sequenced sample consisted of PBMCs. The receptor was derived from a human donor in good health (CMV status not recorded). Some clones in this sample may be carry-over from other donors' samples.

CDR3: CASSQGRSSYEQYF. The CDR3 DNA sequence: TGCGCCAGCAGCCAGGGTAGAAGCTCCTACGAGCAGTACTTC. V usage is TRBV4-3 and J usage is TRBJ2-7; D unclear. Germline loops: CDR1 LGHNA, CDR2 YSLEER. V lost 3 bases, J lost 0 bases, and 9 bases lay in between. CDR3 size: 14 residues.